Only a few counts were recorded for the clone carrying this T cell receptor beta chain. The data were taken from a study of T-cell reconstitution after alpha-beta-depleted transplantation in children. V lost 0 bases, J lost 4 bases, and 11 bases stayed unmatched. The CDR3 runs to 17 residues. Molecular barcoding with unique molecular identifiers was used for the TCRbeta library. TCRdb re-analysed the PCR reads in MiXCR, keeping a single row per CDR3 protein. The table has under 350,000 distinct CDR3 sequences, 9.9% seen once. The chain is built from TRBV12-3 or TRBV12-4 and TRBJ2-7, with 8 positions matching TRBD1. This material consisted of PBMCs from the stem cell graft donor, taken from the stem cell graft. The TCR sequence derives from a human donor who donated a stem cell graft to a child with SCID. CDR3 loop: CASSLASGAGGLYEQYF. For the CDR3, the DNA is TGTGCCAGCAGTTTAGCATCAGGGGCAGGGGGCCTATACGAGCAGTACTTC.